This record looks at one T cell receptor beta chain sequence and its context. The target of this receptor is not known. Per-base qualities were not stored, and no clone one base away is much larger. This record belongs to a study of T cells in narcolepsy (dated by TCRdb to 2016 to 2018). Regarding the study in general: Patients with narcolepsy type 1 or type 2 (NT1, NT2) were enrolled in the study together with healthy control donors. Autoreactive T cells targeting hypocretin neuron self-antigens (hypocretin, TRIB2) were sought in narcolepsy patients, and TCR Vbeta sequencing was used to track clonotypes in blood and CSF. What the study reported, not specific to this receptor: Patients and controls had similar numbers of sequenced blood memory CD4+ clonotypes, with averages of some 40,000 in patients and 30,000 to 35,000 in controls. HCRT-specific and TRIB2-specific autoreactive clonotypes were highlighted in plots that compared CD4+ T cell clonotypes in CSF versus blood from the same patient. According to the report, autoreactive clonotypes were detected serially in the blood of the same patients and of different patients, but not in healthy controls. Some blood memory CD4+ repertoires from patients and controls contained no sequences matching autoreactive T cell clones.

Memory CD4+ T cells were sorted ex vivo from peripheral blood of narcolepsy patients and healthy controls for TCR Vbeta sequencing. V gives up 1 base and J gives up 6 bases, and the segment between their germline ends measures 19 bases. The CDR3, from cysteine to phenylalanine, totals 16 residues. The DNA shown is the 48-base CDR3, in frame from base 1. CDR1 and CDR2 (LGHNA, YSLEER) derive from the germline V gene. The method was the immunoSEQ multiplex PCR assay. The source is immuneACCESS, and TCRdb retained only in-frame sequences with V and J called. Part of the clones is not carried over; for the studies checked, unresolved V genes explain less than half of this, and the remainder is unexplained. The sample has some 20,000 clones on record, about four fifths of them singletons. In total, the top ten clones hold about 1.5% of the sample.

This clonotype originated in a human donor in good health. What was sequenced was memory (CD45RA-) CD4+ T cells from blood. The sample's cell subset or site label is to be understood as: memory T cells sorted ex vivo from peripheral blood. The chain uses TRBV4-3 and TRBJ2-7; no D gene is confidently identified. The nucleotide sequence reads as follows: TGCGCCAGCAGCCAAGCCCGGATCCTAGTTTCAGCCGAGCAGTACTTC. This gives the protein CASSQARILVSAEQYF.